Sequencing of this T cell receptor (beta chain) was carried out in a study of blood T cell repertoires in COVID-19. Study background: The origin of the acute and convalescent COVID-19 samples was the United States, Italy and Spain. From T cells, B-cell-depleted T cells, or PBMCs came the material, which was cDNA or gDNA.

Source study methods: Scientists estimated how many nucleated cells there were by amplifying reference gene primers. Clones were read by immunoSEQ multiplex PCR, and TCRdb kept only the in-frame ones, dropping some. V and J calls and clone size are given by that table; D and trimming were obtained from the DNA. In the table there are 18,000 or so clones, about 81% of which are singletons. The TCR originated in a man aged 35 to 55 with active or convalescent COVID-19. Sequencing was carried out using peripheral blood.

CDR3: CASSHYKVGAAYEQYF. CDR3 coding DNA: TGTGCCAGCAGCCACTACAAAGTGGGGGCAGCCTACGAGCAGTACTTC. The V and J genes are TRBV4-2 and TRBJ2-7; maybe TRBD1 (6 bases). The V end lost 3 bases, the J end lost 2 bases, and 17 bases lay between the germline ends. Germline-derived CDR1 and CDR2 are LGHNA and YNFKEQ. This CDR3 region has 16 residues.